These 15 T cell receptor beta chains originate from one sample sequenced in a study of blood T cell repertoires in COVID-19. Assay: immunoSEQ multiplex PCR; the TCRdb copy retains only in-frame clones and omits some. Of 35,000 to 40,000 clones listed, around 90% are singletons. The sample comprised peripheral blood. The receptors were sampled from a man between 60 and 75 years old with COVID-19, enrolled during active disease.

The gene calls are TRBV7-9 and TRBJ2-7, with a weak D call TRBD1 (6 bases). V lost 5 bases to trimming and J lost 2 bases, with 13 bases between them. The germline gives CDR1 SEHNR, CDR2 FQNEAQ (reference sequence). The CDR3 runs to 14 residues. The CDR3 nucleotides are TGTGCCAGCAGCGGAAGACAGGCCCCCTACGAGCAGTACTTC. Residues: CASSGRQAPYEQYF.

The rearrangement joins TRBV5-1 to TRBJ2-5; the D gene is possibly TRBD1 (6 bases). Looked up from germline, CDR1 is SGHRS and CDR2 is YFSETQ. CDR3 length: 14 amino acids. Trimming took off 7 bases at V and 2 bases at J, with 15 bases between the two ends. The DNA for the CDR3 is TGCGCCAGCTCCGGGACACCGGCTCAAGAGACCCAGTACTTC. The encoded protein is CASSGTPAQETQYF.

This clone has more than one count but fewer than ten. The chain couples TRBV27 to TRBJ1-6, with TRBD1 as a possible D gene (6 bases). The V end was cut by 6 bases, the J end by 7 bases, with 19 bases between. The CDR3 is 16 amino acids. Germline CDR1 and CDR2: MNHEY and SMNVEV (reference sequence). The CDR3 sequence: CASRLTGKGLNSPLHF. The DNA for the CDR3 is TGTGCCAGCAGATTAACAGGGAAGGGCTTAAATTCACCCCTCCACTTT.

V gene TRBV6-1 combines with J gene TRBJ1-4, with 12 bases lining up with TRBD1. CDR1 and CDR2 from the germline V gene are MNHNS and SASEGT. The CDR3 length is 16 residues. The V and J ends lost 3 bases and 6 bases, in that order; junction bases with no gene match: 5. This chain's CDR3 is CASSDGTGGAYEKLFF. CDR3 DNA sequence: TGTGCCAGCAGTGATGGGACAGGGGGCGCATATGAAAAACTGTTTTTT.

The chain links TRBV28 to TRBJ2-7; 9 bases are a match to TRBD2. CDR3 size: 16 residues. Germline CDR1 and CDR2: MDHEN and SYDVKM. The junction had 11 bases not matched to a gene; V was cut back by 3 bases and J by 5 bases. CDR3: CASSFFAGGPENEQYF. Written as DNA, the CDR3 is TGTGCCAGCAGTTTTTTCGCGGGAGGGCCGGAAAACGAGCAGTACTTC.

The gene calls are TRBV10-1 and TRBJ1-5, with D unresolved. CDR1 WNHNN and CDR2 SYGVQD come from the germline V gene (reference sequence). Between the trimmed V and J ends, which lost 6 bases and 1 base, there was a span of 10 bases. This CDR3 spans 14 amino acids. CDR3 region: CASSGSSSNQPQHF. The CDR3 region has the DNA TGCGCCAGCAGCGGGAGTAGCAGCAATCAGCCCCAGCATTTT.

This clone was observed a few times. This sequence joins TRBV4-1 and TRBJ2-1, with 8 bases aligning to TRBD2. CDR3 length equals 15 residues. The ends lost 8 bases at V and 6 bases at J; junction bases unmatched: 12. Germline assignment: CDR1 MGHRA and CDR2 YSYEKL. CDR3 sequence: CASRKRETTGNEQFF. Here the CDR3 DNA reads TGCGCCAGCCGTAAGCGGGAGACCACGGGCAATGAGCAGTTCTTC.

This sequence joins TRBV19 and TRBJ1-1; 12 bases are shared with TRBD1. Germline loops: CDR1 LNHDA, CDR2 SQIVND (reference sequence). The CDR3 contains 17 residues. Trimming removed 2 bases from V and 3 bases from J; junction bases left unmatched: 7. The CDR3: CASSISRGTGGYTEAFF. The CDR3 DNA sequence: TGTGCCAGTAGTATAAGCCGAGGGACAGGGGGCTACACTGAAGCTTTCTTT.

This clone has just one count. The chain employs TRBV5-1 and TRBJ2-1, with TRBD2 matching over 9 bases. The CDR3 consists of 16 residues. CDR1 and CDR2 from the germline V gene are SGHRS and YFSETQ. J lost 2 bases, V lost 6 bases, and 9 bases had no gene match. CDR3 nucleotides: TGCGCCAGCAAACCTATAGCGGGAGTGACCTACAATGAGCAGTTCTTC. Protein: CASKPIAGVTYNEQFF.

In DNA, the CDR3 is TGTGCCAGCAGCTTGGGGACTCAAACTATCGAGCAGTACTTC. Its protein product is CASSLGTQTIEQYF. The genes are TRBV5-8 and TRBJ2-7, with a weak D call TRBD2 (5 bases). V shed 0 bases and J shed 6 bases, with 13 bases lying between them. Germline values: CDR1 SGHTS, CDR2 YDEGEE. The CDR3 extends over 14 amino acids.

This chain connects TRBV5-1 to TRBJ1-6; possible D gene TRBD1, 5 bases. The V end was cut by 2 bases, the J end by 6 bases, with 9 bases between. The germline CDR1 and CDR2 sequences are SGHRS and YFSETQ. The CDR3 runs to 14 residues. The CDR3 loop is CASSLIDSNSPLHF. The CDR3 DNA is TGCGCCAGCAGCTTAATTGACAGTAATTCACCCCTCCACTTT.

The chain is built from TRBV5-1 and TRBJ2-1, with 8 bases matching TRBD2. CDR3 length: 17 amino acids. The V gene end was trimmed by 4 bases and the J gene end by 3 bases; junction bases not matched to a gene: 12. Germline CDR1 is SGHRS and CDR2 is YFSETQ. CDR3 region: CASSRISSSGGYNEQFF. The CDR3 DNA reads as TGCGCCAGCAGCCGGATATCTTCGAGCGGGGGCTACAATGAGCAGTTCTTC.

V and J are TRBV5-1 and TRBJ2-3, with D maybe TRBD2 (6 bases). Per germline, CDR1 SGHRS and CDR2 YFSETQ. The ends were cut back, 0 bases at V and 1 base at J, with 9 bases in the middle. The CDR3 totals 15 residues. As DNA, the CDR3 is TGCGCCAGCAGCTTGGAGTCTAGCGGCACAGATACGCAGTATTTT. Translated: CASSLESSGTDTQYF.

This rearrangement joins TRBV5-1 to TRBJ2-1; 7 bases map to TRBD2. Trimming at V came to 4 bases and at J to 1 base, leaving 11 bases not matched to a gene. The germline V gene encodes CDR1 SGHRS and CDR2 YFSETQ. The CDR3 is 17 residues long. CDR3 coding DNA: TGCGCCAGCAGCCTCCGTCTTACGGGAGGTTCCTACAATGAGCAGTTCTTC. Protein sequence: CASSLRLTGGSYNEQFF.

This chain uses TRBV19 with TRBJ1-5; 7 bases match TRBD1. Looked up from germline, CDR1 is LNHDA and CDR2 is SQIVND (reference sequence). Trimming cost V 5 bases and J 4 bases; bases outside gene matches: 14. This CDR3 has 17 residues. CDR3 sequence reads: CASSSAPQGLGNQPQHF. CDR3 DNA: TGTGCCAGTAGTTCCGCCCCACAGGGGTTGGGAAATCAGCCCCAGCATTTT.